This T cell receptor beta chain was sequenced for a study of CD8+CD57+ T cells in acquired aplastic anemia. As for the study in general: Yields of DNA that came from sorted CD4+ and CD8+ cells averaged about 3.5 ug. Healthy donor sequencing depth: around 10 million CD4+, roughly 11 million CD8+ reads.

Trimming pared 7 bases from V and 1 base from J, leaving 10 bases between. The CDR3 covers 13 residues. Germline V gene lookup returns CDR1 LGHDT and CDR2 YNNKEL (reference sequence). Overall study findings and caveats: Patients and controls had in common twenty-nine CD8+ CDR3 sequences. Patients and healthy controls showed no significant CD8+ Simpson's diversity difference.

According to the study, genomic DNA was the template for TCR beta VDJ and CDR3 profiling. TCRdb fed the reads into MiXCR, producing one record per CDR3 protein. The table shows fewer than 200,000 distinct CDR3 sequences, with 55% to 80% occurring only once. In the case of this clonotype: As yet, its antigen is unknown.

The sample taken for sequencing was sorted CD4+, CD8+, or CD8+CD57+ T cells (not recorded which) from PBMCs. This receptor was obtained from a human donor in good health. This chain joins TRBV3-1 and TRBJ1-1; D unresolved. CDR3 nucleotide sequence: TGTGCCAGCACTGACCGGAGGAACACTGAAGCTTTCTTT. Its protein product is CASTDRRNTEAFF.